The T cell receptor (beta chain) described here comes from a study of naive and memory T cell subsets. Both TRBC1 and TRBC2 were covered by a beta constant-region primer of two equimolar oligonucleotides. TCRdb reprocessed the UMI-ligation and nested PCR reads via MiXCR and lists one record per CDR3 protein. The sample includes some 85,000 distinct CDR3 sequences, under 15% of them seen just once. Cells stained for CD3, CD4, CD8, CD45RA and CD27 were sorted into four subsets. CDR1 and CDR2 from the germline V gene are SGHAT and FQNNGV. Trimming pared 2 bases from V and 0 bases from J, leaving 7 bases between. This CDR3 has 15 residues. This clonotype was found a few times.

The material sequenced was central memory CD4+ T cells from blood. The receptor was derived from a human donor in good health. The gene calls are TRBV11-2 and TRBJ1-4; D not resolved. The CDR3 nucleotides are TGTGCCAGCAGCTTAAATCATGCAACTAATGAAAAACTGTTTTTT. Translated, it gives CASSLNHATNEKLFF.